The clone carrying this T cell receptor beta chain came up many times. What it binds is unknown. Combining a sample-barcoded 5' primer with a J-beta primer mix, a second PCR ran for 7 to 11 cycles. MiXCR, run by TCRdb on the 5' RACE reads, gives a single entry per CDR3 protein. This sample has around 1,000,000 distinct CDR3 sequences, with about 23% found just once. The authors isolated at least 6 million PBMCs per sample. The data stem from a study of blood T cells in healthy people across ages. Study-level points and caveats: Because sorting was not performed, PBMCs prevented conclusive naive versus antigen-experienced comparison.

Germline CDR1 SGHNT, CDR2 YENEEA. V was pared by 5 bases and J by 1 base, with 11 bases between. This CDR3 contains 14 residues. These data were also reused for a study on T cells of mothers and their children. This second report adds: Reads recorded for TCR beta CDR3 numbered over 9.5 million per mother and roughly 2.7 million per child.

Sequenced: blood. This TCR was recovered from a girl aged 2 to 9 in good health. This chain uses TRBV11-3 with TRBJ2-5; D is perhaps TRBD2 (6 bases). CDR3: CASSPPGLQETQYF. For the CDR3, the DNA is TGTGCCAGCAGCCCTCCGGGACTCCAAGAGACCCAGTACTTC.